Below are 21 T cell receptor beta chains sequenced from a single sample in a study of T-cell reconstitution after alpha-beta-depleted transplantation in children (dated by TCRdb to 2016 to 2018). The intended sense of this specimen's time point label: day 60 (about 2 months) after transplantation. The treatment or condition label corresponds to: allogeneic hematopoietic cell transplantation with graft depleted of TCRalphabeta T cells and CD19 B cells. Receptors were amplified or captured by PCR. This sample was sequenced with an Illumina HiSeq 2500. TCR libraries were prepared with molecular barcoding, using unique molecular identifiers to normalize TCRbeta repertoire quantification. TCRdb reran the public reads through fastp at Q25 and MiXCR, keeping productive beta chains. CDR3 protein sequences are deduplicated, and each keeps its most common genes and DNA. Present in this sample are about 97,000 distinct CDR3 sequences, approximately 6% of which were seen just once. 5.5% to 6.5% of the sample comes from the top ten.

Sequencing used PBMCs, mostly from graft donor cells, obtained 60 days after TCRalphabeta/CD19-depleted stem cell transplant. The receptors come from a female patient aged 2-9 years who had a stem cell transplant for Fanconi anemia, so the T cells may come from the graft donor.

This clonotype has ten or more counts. The CDR3: CASSFLPTGGNEQFF. The CDR3 DNA reads as TGTGCCAGCAGTTTTCTCCCGACAGGGGGTAATGAGCAGTTCTTC. This chain connects TRBV6-5 to TRBJ2-1, with TRBD1 matching 9 bases. Unmatched junction bases numbered 8, after V lost 4 bases and J lost 7 bases. The CDR3 loop spans 15 amino acids. Germline lookup yields CDR1 MNHEY and CDR2 SVGAGI.

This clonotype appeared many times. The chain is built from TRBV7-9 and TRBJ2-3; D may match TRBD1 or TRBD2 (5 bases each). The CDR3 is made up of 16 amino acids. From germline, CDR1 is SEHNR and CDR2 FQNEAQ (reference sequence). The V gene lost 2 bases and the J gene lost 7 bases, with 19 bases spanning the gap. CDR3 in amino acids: CASSLPGTQAGNTQYF. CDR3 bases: TGTGCCAGCAGCTTACCTGGGACCCAAGCAGGGAATACGCAGTATTTT.

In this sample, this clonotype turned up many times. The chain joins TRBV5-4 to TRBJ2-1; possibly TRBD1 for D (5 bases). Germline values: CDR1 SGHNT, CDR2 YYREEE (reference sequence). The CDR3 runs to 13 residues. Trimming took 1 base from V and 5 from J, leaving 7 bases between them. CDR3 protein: CASSLKGDNEQFF. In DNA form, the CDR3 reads TGTGCCAGCAGCTTGAAAGGGGACAATGAGCAGTTCTTC.

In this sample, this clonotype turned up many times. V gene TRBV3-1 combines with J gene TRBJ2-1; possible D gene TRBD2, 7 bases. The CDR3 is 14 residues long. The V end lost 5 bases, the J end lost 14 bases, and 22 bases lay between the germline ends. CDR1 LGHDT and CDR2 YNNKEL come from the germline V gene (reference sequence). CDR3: CASSTTTSGGAKFF. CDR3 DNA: TGTGCCAGCAGCACTACCACTAGTGGGGGGGCCAAGTTCTTC.

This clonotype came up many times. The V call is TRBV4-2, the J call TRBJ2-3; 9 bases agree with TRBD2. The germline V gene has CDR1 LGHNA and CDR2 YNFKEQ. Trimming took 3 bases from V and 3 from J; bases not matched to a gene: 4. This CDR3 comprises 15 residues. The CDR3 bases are TGTGCCAGCAGCCAGTCTAGCGGGAAAACAGATACGCAGTATTTT. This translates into CASSQSSGKTDTQYF.

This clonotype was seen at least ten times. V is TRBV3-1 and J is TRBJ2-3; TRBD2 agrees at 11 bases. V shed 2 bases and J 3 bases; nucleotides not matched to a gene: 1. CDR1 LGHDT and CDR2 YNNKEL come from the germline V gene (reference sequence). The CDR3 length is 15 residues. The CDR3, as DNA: TGTGCCAGCAGCCAATCTAGCGGGAGGACAGATACGCAGTATTTT. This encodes CASSQSSGRTDTQYF.

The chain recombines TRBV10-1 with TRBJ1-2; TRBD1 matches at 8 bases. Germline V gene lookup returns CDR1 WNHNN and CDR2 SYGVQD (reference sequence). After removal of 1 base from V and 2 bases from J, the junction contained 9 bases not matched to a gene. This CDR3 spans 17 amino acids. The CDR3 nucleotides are TGCGCCAGCAGTGAGTTAACAGGGGGACCCTCCAACTATGGCTACACCTTC. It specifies CASSELTGGPSNYGYTF.

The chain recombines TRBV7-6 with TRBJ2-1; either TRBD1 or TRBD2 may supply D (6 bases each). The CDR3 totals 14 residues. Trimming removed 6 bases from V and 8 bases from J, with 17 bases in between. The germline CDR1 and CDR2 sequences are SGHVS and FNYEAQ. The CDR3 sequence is CASRGGGGGDEQFF. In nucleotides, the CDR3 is TGTGCCAGCAGGGGGGGCGGAGGAGGCGATGAGCAGTTCTTC. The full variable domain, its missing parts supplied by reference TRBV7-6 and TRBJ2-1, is GAGVSQSPRYKVTKRGQDVALRCDPISGHVSLYWYRQALGQGPEFLTYFNYEAQQDKSGLPNDRFSAERPEGSISTLTIQRTEQRDSAMYRCASRGGGGGDEQFFGPGTRLTVL.

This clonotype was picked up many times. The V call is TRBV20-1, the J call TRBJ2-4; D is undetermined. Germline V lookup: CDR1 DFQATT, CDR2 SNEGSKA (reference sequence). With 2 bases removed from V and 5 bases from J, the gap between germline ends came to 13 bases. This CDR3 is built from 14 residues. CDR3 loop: CSARPSATENIQYF. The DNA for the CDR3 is TGCAGTGCTAGACCCTCAGCGACCGAAAACATTCAGTACTTC.

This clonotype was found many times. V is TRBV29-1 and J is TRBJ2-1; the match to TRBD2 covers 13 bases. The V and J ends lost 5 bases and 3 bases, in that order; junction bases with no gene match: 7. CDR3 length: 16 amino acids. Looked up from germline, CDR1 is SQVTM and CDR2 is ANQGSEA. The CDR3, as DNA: TGCAGCGTTACTCCCTGGACTAGCGGGAGCTACAATGAGCAGTTCTTC. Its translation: CSVTPWTSGSYNEQFF.

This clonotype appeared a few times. CDR3 coding DNA: TGTGCCAGCTCACCAAGCCAGAAGAACACCGGGGAGCTGTTTTTT. Encoded protein: CASSPSQKNTGELFF. This sequence joins TRBV18 and TRBJ2-2; D uncertain. Germline values: CDR1 KGHSH, CDR2 LQKENI. The V and J ends lost 2 bases and 1 base respectively, with 8 bases between them. This CDR3 spans 15 amino acids.

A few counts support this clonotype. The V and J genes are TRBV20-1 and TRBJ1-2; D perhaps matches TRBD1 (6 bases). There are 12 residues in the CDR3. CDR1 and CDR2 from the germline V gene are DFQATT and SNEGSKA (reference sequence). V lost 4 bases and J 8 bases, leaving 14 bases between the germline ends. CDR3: CSAKGEIRGYTF. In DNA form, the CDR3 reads TGCAGTGCTAAGGGGGAGATTCGGGGCTACACCTTC.

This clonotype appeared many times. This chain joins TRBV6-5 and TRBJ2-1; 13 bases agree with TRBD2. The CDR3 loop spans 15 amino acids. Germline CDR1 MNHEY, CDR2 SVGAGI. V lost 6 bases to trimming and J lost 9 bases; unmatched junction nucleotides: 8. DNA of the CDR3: TGTGCCAGCAGACTACTAGCGGGGGGGCCCGGTGAGCAGTTCTTC. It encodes CASRLLAGGPGEQFF.

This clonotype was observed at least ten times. CDR3 sequence (DNA): TGTGCCAGCAGCGAGGAACTAGCTTCCCTTACAGATACGCAGTATTTT. Translated: CASSEELASLTDTQYF. V gene TRBV7-9 combines with J gene TRBJ2-3; tentative D call: TRBD2 (6 bases). The germline V and J ends were trimmed by 5 bases and 3 bases, with 18 bases remaining between them. The CDR3 spans 16 residues. Germline V gives CDR1 SEHNR, CDR2 FQNEAQ (reference sequence).

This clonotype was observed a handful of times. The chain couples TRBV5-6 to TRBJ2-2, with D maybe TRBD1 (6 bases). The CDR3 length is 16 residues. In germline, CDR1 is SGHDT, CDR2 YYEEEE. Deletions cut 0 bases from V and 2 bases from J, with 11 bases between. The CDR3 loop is CASSLGQAGNTGELFF. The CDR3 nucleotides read TGTGCCAGCAGCTTGGGACAGGCCGGAAACACCGGGGAGCTGTTTTTT.

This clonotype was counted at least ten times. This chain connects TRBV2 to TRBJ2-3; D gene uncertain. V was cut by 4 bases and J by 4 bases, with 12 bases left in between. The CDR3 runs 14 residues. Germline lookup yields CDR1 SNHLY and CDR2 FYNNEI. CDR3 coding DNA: TGTGCCAGCAGTGCCAGACTCCGCTCAGATACGCAGTATTTT. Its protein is CASSARLRSDTQYF.

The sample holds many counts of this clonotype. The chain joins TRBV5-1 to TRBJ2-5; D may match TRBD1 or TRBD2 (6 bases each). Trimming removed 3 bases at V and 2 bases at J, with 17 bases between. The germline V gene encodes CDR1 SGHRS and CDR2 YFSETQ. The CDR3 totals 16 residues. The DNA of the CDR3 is TGCGCCAGCAGCTGGGGGGCCGGTGACAAGCAAGAGACCCAGTACTTC. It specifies CASSWGAGDKQETQYF.

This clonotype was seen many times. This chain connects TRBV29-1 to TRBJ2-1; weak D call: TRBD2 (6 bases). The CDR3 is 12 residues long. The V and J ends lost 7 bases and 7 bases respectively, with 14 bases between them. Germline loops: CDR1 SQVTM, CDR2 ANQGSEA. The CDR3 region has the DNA TGCAGCGCCCACAGCGGGTTGAATGAGCAGTTCTTC. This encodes CSAHSGLNEQFF.

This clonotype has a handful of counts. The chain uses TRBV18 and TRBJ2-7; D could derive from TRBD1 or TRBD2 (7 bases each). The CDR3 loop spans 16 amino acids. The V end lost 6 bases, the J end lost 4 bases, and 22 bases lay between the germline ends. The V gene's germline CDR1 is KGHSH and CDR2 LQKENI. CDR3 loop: CASSPFDREGSYEQYF. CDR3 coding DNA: TGTGCCAGCTCCCCATTCGACAGGGAGGGTTCGTACGAGCAGTACTTC.

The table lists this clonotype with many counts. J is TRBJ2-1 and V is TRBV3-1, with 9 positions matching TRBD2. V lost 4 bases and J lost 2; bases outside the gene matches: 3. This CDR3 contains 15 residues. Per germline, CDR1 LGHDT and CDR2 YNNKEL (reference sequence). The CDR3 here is CASSPLAGTYNEQFF. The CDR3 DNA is TGTGCCAGCAGCCCCCTAGCGGGAACCTACAATGAGCAGTTCTTC.

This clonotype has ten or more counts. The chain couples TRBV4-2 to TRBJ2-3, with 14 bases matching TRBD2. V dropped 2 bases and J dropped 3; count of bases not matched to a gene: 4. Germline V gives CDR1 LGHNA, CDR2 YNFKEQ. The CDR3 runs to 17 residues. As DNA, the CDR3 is TGTGCCAGCAGCCAACTAGGACTAGCGGGGGGAACAGATACGCAGTATTTT. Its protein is CASSQLGLAGGTDTQYF.